These T cell receptor beta chains were read from a single sample in a study of shared clonotypes between healthy human individuals. Clones were read by immunoSEQ multiplex PCR, and TCRdb kept only the in-frame ones, dropping some. The repertoire consists of nearly 2 million clones, with roughly 95% occurring once and the leading ten covering roughly 1%. Sequenced sample: naive CD8+ T cells sorted from blood. Every receptor here comes from a man in his late teens or twenties in good health. Each CDR3 is given with its conserved first and last residue. A D gene is named only where the DNA matches it firmly. Where a row states a size, it is once, few, many or the class of an expanded clone; other rows omit it.

>TRBV9|NA|NA|TRBJ2-2
CASSVANSAGELFF
TGTGCCAGCAGCGTAGCTAATAGTGCCGGGGAGCTGTTTTTT
>TRBV27|NA|NA|TRBJ2-7
CASSLGGDRIYEQYF
TGTGCCAGCAGTTTGGGGGGGGACAGGATCTACGAGCAGTACTTC
>TRBV5-4|TRBD2|NA|TRBJ2-2
CASSLGAGGYTGELFF
TGTGCCAGCAGCTTGGGGGCGGGAGGATACACCGGGGAGCTGTTTTTT
>TRBV9|NA|NA|TRBJ2-5
CASRAPGEETQYF
TGTGCCAGCAGAGCGCCCGGGGAAGAGACCCAGTACTTC
>TRBV6-5|TRBD1|NA|TRBJ2-7
CASGNTGAREQYF
TGTGCCAGCGGGAACACAGGGGCTCGCGAGCAGTACTTC
>TRBV5-6|NA|NA|TRBJ1-3
CASSLWAAGNTIYF
TGTGCCAGCAGCTTATGGGCGGCTGGAAACACCATATATTTT
>TRBV4-1|NA|NA|TRBJ2-3
CASSQGVGLNGDTQYF
TGCGCCAGCAGCCAAGGAGTCGGCCTTAACGGCGATACGCAGTATTTT
>TRBV12-5|TRBD1|NA|TRBJ1-4
CASGPPDRGNEKLFF
TGTGCTAGTGGTCCCCCCGACAGGGGAAATGAAAAACTGTTTTTT
>TRBV7-9|NA|NA|TRBJ2-7
CASSLAKGLTSSYEQYF
TGTGCCAGCAGCTTAGCTAAGGGATTAACTAGCTCCTACGAGCAGTACTTC
>TRBV27|NA|NA|TRBJ1-1
CASSLGGVLMNTEAFF
TGTGCCAGCAGTTTAGGGGGGGTTCTCATGAACACTGAAGCTTTCTTT
>TRBV9|NA|once|TRBJ1-2
CASSAFAQINYGYTF
TGTGCCAGCAGCGCTTTTGCCCAGATTAACTATGGCTACACCTTC
>TRBV27|NA|NA|TRBJ1-3
CASSLQGKGNTIYF
TGTGCCAGCAGTTTACAGGGGAAAGGAAACACCATATATTTT
>TRBV5-1|NA|NA|TRBJ1-5
CASLPHHRQPQHF
TGCGCCAGCCTCCCTCACCATAGACAGCCCCAGCATTTT
>TRBV27|TRBD1|NA|TRBJ2-7
CASSYLGQDEQYF
TGTGCCAGCAGTTATTTGGGACAGGACGAGCAGTACTTC
>TRBV9|NA|NA|TRBJ1-6
CASSGWEDHSPLHF
TGTGCCAGCAGCGGGTGGGAGGATCATTCACCCCTCCACTTT
>TRBV27|NA|NA|TRBJ2-5
CASSVWGKETQYF
TGTGCCAGCAGCGTATGGGGCAAAGAGACCCAGTACTTC
>TRBV27|TRBD2|NA|TRBJ2-1
CASSLGGGLVDEQFF
TGTGCCAGCAGTTTAGGCGGGGGACTAGTCGATGAGCAGTTCTTC
>TRBV4-3|NA|NA|TRBJ2-7
CASSQDLYGGYEQYF
TGCGCCAGCAGCCAAGATCTTTACGGGGGATACGAGCAGTACTTC
>TRBV6-1|NA|NA|TRBJ1-5
CASSEEEYDNQPQHF
TGTGCCAGCAGTGAGGAAGAGTATGACAATCAGCCCCAGCATTTT
>TRBV29-1|NA|NA|TRBJ1-2
CSVDTGHGYTF
TGCAGCGTTGATACGGGGCATGGCTACACCTTC
>TRBV5-6|NA|NA|TRBJ2-7
CASSFTTYEQYF
TGTGCCAGCAGCTTTACAACCTACGAGCAGTACTTC
>TRBV4-3|NA|NA|TRBJ1-1
CASSPRGSTEAFF
TGCGCCAGCAGCCCCCGCGGAAGCACTGAAGCTTTCTTT
>TRBV11-2|NA|NA|TRBJ2-7
CASSPWDAEAQYF
TGTGCCAGCAGCCCGTGGGACGCCGAAGCACAGTACTTC
>TRBV10-3|TRBD1|NA|TRBJ2-7
CAISDLLGQGPYEQYF
TGTGCCATCAGTGACTTGTTGGGACAGGGGCCCTACGAGCAGTACTTC
>TRBV30|TRBD1|NA|TRBJ1-4
CAFGLGQGDEKLFF
TGTGCCTTCGGTCTGGGACAGGGGGATGAAAAACTGTTTTTT
>TRBV9|TRBD2|NA|TRBJ2-2
CASSVVGGSVTGELFF
TGTGCCAGCAGCGTAGTAGGCGGGAGCGTCACCGGGGAGCTGTTTTTT
>TRBV29-1|NA|NA|TRBJ2-3
CSVDRDTDTQYF
TGCAGCGTTGACAGGGACACAGATACGCAGTATTTT
>TRBV4-3|TRBD1|NA|TRBJ1-2
CASSQDVGEGALNGYTF
TGCGCCAGCAGCCAAGATGTAGGAGAGGGGGCATTGAATGGCTACACCTTC
>TRBV4-1|NA|NA|TRBJ1-5
CASSQEPASWDQPQHF
TGCGCCAGCAGCCAAGAGCCTGCATCATGGGATCAGCCCCAGCATTTT
>TRBV5-1|TRBD1|NA|TRBJ2-7
CASSPGTASYEQYF
TGCGCCAGCAGCCCCGGGACAGCGTCCTACGAGCAGTACTTC
>TRBV7-2|NA|NA|TRBJ2-5
CASSLEYGPPPEETQYF
TGTGCCAGCAGCTTAGAGTATGGGCCCCCCCCAGAGGAGACCCAGTACTTC
>TRBV7-9|NA|few|TRBJ1-2
CASSLADNYGYTF
TGTGCCAGCAGCTTAGCCGATAACTATGGCTACACCTTC
>TRBV4-1|TRBD1|NA|TRBJ1-6
CASSHVEQGVNSPLHF
TGCGCCAGCAGCCACGTAGAACAGGGGGTTAATTCACCCCTCCACTTT
>TRBV10-2|NA|NA|TRBJ1-1
CASRLEVGTEAFF
TGCGCCAGCAGGCTGGAGGTTGGTACTGAAGCTTTCTTT
>TRBV28|NA|NA|TRBJ2-7
CASRIQGFPYEQYF
TGTGCCAGCAGGATCCAGGGATTCCCCTACGAGCAGTACTTC
>TRBV5-1|TRBD2|NA|TRBJ2-1
CASRIRLADYNEQFF
TGCGCCAGCAGAATTCGACTAGCGGATTACAATGAGCAGTTCTTC
>TRBV9|NA|NA|TRBJ2-2
CASSVAAGVSTGELFF
TGTGCCAGCAGCGTAGCCGCCGGGGTAAGCACCGGGGAGCTGTTTTTT
>TRBV6-5|NA|NA|TRBJ2-5
CASSYSGEQETQYF
TGTGCCAGCAGTTACTCAGGGGAGCAAGAGACCCAGTACTTC
>TRBV19|NA|NA|TRBJ2-5
CASSIWGETQYF
TGTGCCAGTAGTATTTGGGGCGAGACCCAGTACTTC
>TRBV6-5|NA|NA|TRBJ2-7
CASSYSEGGSYEQYF
TGTGCCAGCAGTTACTCGGAAGGGGGTTCCTACGAGCAGTACTTC
>TRBV7-2|TRBD1|NA|TRBJ2-7
CASSPTGTYEQYF
TGTGCCAGCAGCCCGACAGGGACCTACGAGCAGTACTTC
>TRBV6-5|TRBD2|NA|TRBJ2-7
CASSYASGDYEQYF
TGTGCCAGCAGTTACGCCAGCGGGGACTACGAGCAGTACTTC
>TRBV21-1|NA|NA|TRBJ2-6
CASSKSSGQNSGANVLTF
TGTGCCAGCAGCAAATCCTCCGGACAGAACTCTGGGGCCAACGTCCTGACTTTC
>TRBV7-3|NA|NA|TRBJ1-1
CASSTRKGLGNTEAFF
TGTGCCAGCAGCACCCGGAAGGGCTTAGGGAACACTGAAGCTTTCTTT
>TRBV4-1|TRBD1|NA|TRBJ1-1
CASSQGQGGTEAFF
TGCGCCAGCAGTCAGGGACAGGGAGGCACTGAAGCTTTCTTT
>TRBV19|NA|NA|TRBJ1-5
CASSFRDGDQPQHF
TGTGCCAGTAGTTTCCGGGACGGTGATCAGCCCCAGCATTTT
>TRBV19|NA|few|TRBJ1-1
CASSIDRGTEAFF
TGTGCCAGTAGTATAGATCGGGGCACTGAAGCTTTCTTT
>TRBV27|NA|NA|TRBJ2-1
CASTRGISSYNEQFF
TGTGCCAGCACGAGAGGGATCTCCTCCTACAATGAGCAGTTCTTC
>TRBV4-1|NA|NA|TRBJ2-5
CASSQDQSTLANF
TGCGCCAGCAGCCAAGACCAATCGACCCTCGCAAACTTC
>TRBV19|TRBD1|NA|TRBJ1-5
CASNGEDRWDNQPQHF
TGTGCCAGTAATGGGGAGGACAGGTGGGACAATCAGCCCCAGCATTTT
>TRBV19|TRBD1|NA|TRBJ1-5
CASRIDRDGNQPQHF
TGTGCCAGTAGGATCGACAGGGATGGTAATCAGCCCCAGCATTTT
>TRBV4-1|TRBD2|NA|TRBJ2-7
CASSQDWASGGYEQYF
TGCGCCAGCAGCCAAGATTGGGCTAGCGGGGGCTACGAGCAGTACTTC
>TRBV7-9|NA|NA|TRBJ1-3
CASSLETTGSGNTIYF
TGTGCCAGCAGCTTAGAAACCACAGGGTCTGGAAACACCATATATTTT
>TRBV28|TRBD1|NA|TRBJ1-3
CASSSRDSGNTIYF
TGTGCCAGCAGTTCCCGGGACAGTGGAAACACCATATATTTT
>TRBV21-1|NA|NA|TRBJ2-7
CASSKVRDTVGSRDEQYF
TGTGCCAGCAGCAAAGTCCGGGACACTGTAGGGTCGAGGGACGAGCAGTACTTC